This TCR beta chain was sequenced for a study of cytomegalovirus exposure and HLA in healthy donors. Study conclusions and caveats: The authors assumed roughly uniform sequencing depth across donors for presence/absence analyses.

The CDR3 spans 14 residues. Germline V gives CDR1 MDHEN, CDR2 SYDVKM. As for this clone: What it binds is unknown.

PCR primers comprised 60 Vbeta and 13 Jbeta primers. Here immunoSEQ multiplex PCR was the method, and the copy in TCRdb shows in-frame clones only, minus some. The sample has under 70,000 clones. What was sequenced was PBMCs. This chain uses TRBV28 with TRBJ2-5; a possible D gene is TRBD1 (6 bases). The J call may be faulty, since TRBJ2-7 better matches the DNA end. The sequence was obtained from a woman aged 25 to 39 in good health and CMV-seropositive. The CDR3 DNA reads as TGTGCCAGCAGTTTATGGGGGGACAACTACGAGCAGTACTTC. This encodes CASSLWGDNYEQYF.